These 24 T cell receptor beta chains share one sample of origin, sequenced in a study of HIV-infected patients and healthy controls. 450 to 600 ng RNA was reverse transcribed with alpha and beta constant-region primers. Each of the alpha and beta chains got its own library through chain-specific third strand synthesis with indices. TCRdb analysed the 5' RACE reads with MiXCR anew, one entry per CDR3 protein. The table has some 19,000 distinct CDR3 sequences, roughly 8.9% seen once. Whole blood was used without fractionation, so all unsorted peripheral T cells were included. Sequenced sample: blood. These receptors came from an adult in good health.

This clonotype is categorized as medium-sized. The DNA for the CDR3 is TGTGCCAGCAGTTTAGGGGTAGGGAACACTGAAGCTTTCTTT. Residues: CASSLGVGNTEAFF. The chain links TRBV28 to TRBJ1-1; no definite D call. The CDR3 covers 14 residues. V dropped 2 bases and J dropped 1 base, with 8 bases sitting between them. Germline V gives CDR1 MDHEN, CDR2 SYDVKM. Full variable domain (outside the CDR3, taken from reference TRBV28 and TRBJ1-1): DVKVTQSSRYLVKRTGEKVFLECVQDMDHENMFWYRQDPGLGLRLIYFSYDVKMKEKGDIPEGYSVSREKKERFSLILESASTNQTSMYLCASSLGVGNTEAFFGQGTRLTVV.

This clonotype is medium-sized (0.01 to 0.1%) in the sample. The rearrangement links TRBV6-7 to TRBJ2-2, with TRBD1 matching 10 bases. TRBV6-7 is assigned to the ORF class and has an uncertain function. This CDR3 has 17 amino acids. The ends lost 6 bases at V and 5 bases at J; junction bases unmatched: 12. CDR3 sequence: CASSLKGLGQGTGELFF. The CDR3 DNA reads TGTGCCAGCAGCCTGAAAGGACTGGGACAGGGGACCGGGGAGCTGTTTTTT.

This clonotype was counted at least ten times. The chain joins TRBV7-9 to TRBJ1-6; no clear D. Trimming removed 5 bases at V and 6 bases at J, with 11 bases between. The CDR3 has 14 residues. In germline, CDR1 is SEHNR, CDR2 FQNEAQ (reference sequence). Here the CDR3 reads CASSLSSVNSPLHF. The CDR3 DNA follows: TGTGCCAGCAGCCTCTCCAGCGTTAATTCACCCCTCCACTTT.

The rearrangement uses TRBV24-1 and TRBJ1-2; D might be TRBD1 (6 bases). Germline CDR1 KGHDR, CDR2 SFDVKD. The CDR3 is 13 amino acids. V gave up 4 bases and J gave up 10 bases, with 15 bases separating them. For the CDR3, the DNA is TGTGCCACCAGTGACAGGGGAGTTCCCGACTACACCTTC. Protein: CATSDRGVPDYTF.

The chain couples TRBV5-1 to TRBJ2-7; D is ambiguous. The CDR3 has 15 residues. V lost 1 base to trimming and J lost 3 bases, with 14 bases between them. CDR1 SGHRS and CDR2 YFSETQ come from the germline V gene. Here the CDR3 reads CASSLNTGRDYEQYF. The CDR3 region has the DNA TGCGCCAGCAGCTTGAATACCGGACGAGACTACGAGCAGTACTTC.

This clonotype is medium-sized by share. The chain links TRBV7-9 to TRBJ1-5; 8 bases are a match to TRBD1. Germline CDR1 SEHNR, CDR2 FQNEAQ (reference sequence). This CDR3 has 14 amino acids. The V segment lost 3 bases and the J segment 2 bases; nucleotides outside the gene matches: 0. The CDR3 loop is CASSLGQGNQPQHF. CDR3 in DNA: TGTGCCAGCAGCTTGGGACAGGGCAATCAGCCCCAGCATTTT.

This clonotype occurred a few times. The V and J genes are TRBV12-3 or TRBV12-4 and TRBJ1-2; D gene unclear. The CDR3 extends over 15 amino acids. V was trimmed by 0 bases and J by 2 bases, leaving 10 bases between them. Here the CDR3 reads CASSLAGTGNYGYTF. The CDR3 nucleotides are TGTGCCAGCAGTTTAGCCGGCACCGGAAACTATGGCTACACCTTC.

This clonotype was seen ten or more times. The chain has TRBV29-1 and TRBJ1-2; tentative D call: TRBD1 (6 bases). Germline CDR1 is SQVTM and CDR2 is ANQGSEA. V was cut by 8 bases and J by 4 bases, with 14 bases left in between. There are 12 residues in the CDR3. The CDR3 spells CSITDRSYGYTF. CDR3 bases: TGCAGCATAACCGACAGGAGCTATGGCTACACCTTC. Drawing the rest from reference TRBV29-1 and TRBJ1-2, the complete variable domain is SAVISQKPSRDICQRGTSLTIQCQVDSQVTMMFWYRQQPGQSLTLIATANQGSEATYESGFVIDKFPISRPNLTFSTLTVSNMSPEDSSIYLCSITDRSYGYTFGSGTRLTVV.

The CDR3 region is CASSESGRDTTDTQYF. DNA of the CDR3: TGCGCCAGCAGTGAGTCGGGAAGGGATACAACAGATACGCAGTATTTT. The V call is TRBV10-2, the J call TRBJ2-3; the D is unclear. V lost 0 bases and J 3 bases, leaving 13 bases between the germline ends. This CDR3 comprises 16 residues. Germline V lookup: CDR1 WSHSY, CDR2 SAAADI.

This clonotype has at least ten counts. The chain recombines TRBV5-6 with TRBJ2-3; D is perhaps TRBD1 or TRBD2 (5 bases each). Germline values: CDR1 SGHDT, CDR2 YYEEEE. The CDR3 loop spans 15 amino acids. Deletions cut 5 bases from V and 2 bases from J, with 15 bases between. CDR3 nucleotide sequence: TGTGCCAGCAGTAGGGGACGGGCCGACACAGATACGCAGTATTTT. Amino acids: CASSRGRADTDTQYF. The entire variable domain, with the rest obtained from reference TRBV5-6 and TRBJ2-3, is as follows: DAGVTQSPTHLIKTRGQQVTLRCSPKSGHDTVSWYQQALGQGPQFIFQYYEEEERQRGNFPDRFSGHQFPNYSSELNVNALLLGDSALYLCASSRGRADTDTQYFGPGTRLTVL.

This clonotype came up a few times. The gene calls are TRBV5-4 and TRBJ2-7, with D possibly being TRBD1 (8 bases). CDR1 is SGHNT and CDR2 is YYREEE in the germline V gene (reference sequence). Trimming left V 4 bases short and J 4 bases short, with 15 bases between. The CDR3 has 14 residues. The CDR3 is CASSGGQGGYEQYF. Written as DNA, the CDR3 is TGTGCCAGCAGCGGAGGACAGGGAGGGTACGAGCAGTACTTC.

In this sample, this clonotype turned up a few times. The chain combines TRBV5-4 with TRBJ2-5; weak D call: TRBD1 (5 bases). The CDR3 extends over 14 amino acids. The V end was cut by 4 bases, the J end by 1 base, with 11 bases between. Germline assignment: CDR1 SGHNT and CDR2 YYREEE (reference sequence). CDR3 sequence (DNA): TGTGCCAGCAGCGCTGACAGCTTCCAAGAGACCCAGTACTTC. Protein: CASSADSFQETQYF.

This clonotype has at least ten counts. Here the CDR3 reads CASSQEGRQGGSTDTQYF. For the CDR3, the DNA is TGCGCCAGCAGCCAAGAGGGGAGACAGGGTGGTAGCACAGATACGCAGTATTTT. The V gene is TRBV4-3, the J gene TRBJ2-3, with 7 bases identical to TRBD1. Germline V gene lookup returns CDR1 LGHNA and CDR2 YSLEER. Germline trimming cut 0 bases from V and 0 bases from J; bases unmatched to any gene: 9. This CDR3 region has 18 residues.

This clonotype was counted many times. V gene TRBV6-5 combines with J gene TRBJ2-3; the D is unclear. Trimming took 5 bases from V and 2 from J, leaving 11 bases between them. CDR3 length equals 14 residues. Germline CDR1 is MNHEY and CDR2 is SVGAGI. CDR3 sequence: CASSRGLPTDTQYF. DNA for the CDR3: TGTGCCAGCAGTCGAGGCCTGCCCACAGATACGCAGTATTTT.

This clonotype has ten or more counts. The chain employs TRBV6-1 and TRBJ2-5; D not certain. The CDR3 is made up of 12 amino acids. The germline gives CDR1 MNHNS, CDR2 SASEGT. V was clipped by 5 bases and J by 5 bases, with 9 bases between them. DNA for the CDR3: TGTGCCAGCAGTTGGGATGGGGAGACCCAGTACTTC. Encoded protein: CASSWDGETQYF.

This clonotype has a count of ten or more. The chain carries TRBV3-1 and TRBJ1-5; a possible D gene is TRBD1 (5 bases). This CDR3 is built from 14 residues. Germline-derived CDR1 and CDR2 are LGHDT and YNNKEL (reference sequence). Trimming removed 4 bases from V and 6 bases from J, with 13 bases in between. CDR3 amino acids: CASSLRGGGQPQHF. CDR3 DNA sequence: TGTGCCAGCAGCCTGAGGGGTGGGGGTCAGCCCCAGCATTTT. Complete variable domain (other parts from reference TRBV3-1 and TRBJ1-5): DTAVSQTPKYLVTQMGNDKSIKCEQNLGHDTMYWYKQDSKKFLKIMFSYNNKELIINETVPNRFSPKSPDKAHLNLHINSLELGDSAVYFCASSLRGGGQPQHFGDGTRLSIL.

As to this clonotype: The junction and the germline gene differ at one end; a read error may be behind it. The J gene is TRBJ2-2, the V gene TRBV5-1; either TRBD1 or TRBD2 may fit D (6 bases each). The CDR3 spans 15 residues. Looked up from germline, CDR1 is SGHRS and CDR2 is YFSETQ. CDR3 sequence: CARSLGGWTAGELFF. As DNA, the CDR3 is TGCGCCAGGAGCTTGGGGGGCTGGACCGCCGGGGAGCTGTTTTTT.

Many counts were recorded for this clonotype. V usage is TRBV7-9 and J usage is TRBJ1-1; D is possibly TRBD1 (6 bases). The V and J ends lost 2 bases and 6 bases respectively, with 10 bases between them. The CDR3 extends over 13 amino acids. In germline, CDR1 is SEHNR, CDR2 FQNEAQ (reference sequence). The CDR3 nucleotides read TGTGCCAGCAGCTTAACGCAGGGGCCTGAAGCTTTCTTT. Translating it yields CASSLTQGPEAFF.

This clonotype has only a few counts. The chain is built from TRBV6-2 or TRBV6-3 and TRBJ1-5; D is possibly TRBD1 (5 bases). Germline CDR1 and CDR2: MNHEY and SVGEGT. The CDR3 has 16 amino acids. Trimming removed 6 bases from V and 3 bases from J, with 18 bases in between. The CDR3 DNA follows: TGTGCCAGCAGAGATTCAGGGAAGGGATACAATCAGCCCCAGCATTTT. This translates into CASRDSGKGYNQPQHF.

This clonotype was seen at least ten times. The chain combines TRBV14 with TRBJ2-5, with TRBD2 matching over 10 bases. This CDR3 spans 17 amino acids. CDR1 is SGHDN, CDR2 FVKESK, per germline. The V gene end was trimmed by 1 base and the J gene end by 5 bases; junction bases not matched to a gene: 10. This CDR3 reads CASSQGKGLAAGETQYF. The CDR3 bases are TGTGCCAGCAGCCAAGGGAAAGGACTAGCGGCGGGGGAGACCCAGTACTTC.

This clonotype is medium-sized by share. The chain couples TRBV25-1 to TRBJ2-4; TRBD1 matches 10 bases. Germline-derived CDR1 and CDR2 are MGHDK and SYGVNS. V trimming: 4 bases; J trimming: 1 base; junction bases outside the gene matches: 10. The CDR3 extends over 18 amino acids. CDR3 in amino acids: CASSAGTGVPVAKNIQYF. In DNA, the CDR3 is TGTGCCAGCAGTGCCGGGACAGGGGTCCCCGTGGCCAAAAACATTCAGTACTTC.

This chain links TRBV20-1 with TRBJ2-3; 12 bases fit TRBD2. The germline V gene encodes CDR1 DFQATT and CDR2 SNEGSKA (reference sequence). The CDR3 has 15 amino acids. Unmatched junction bases numbered 5, after V lost 3 bases and J lost 4 bases. CDR3 in amino acids: CSASGLAGTADTQYF. The DNA of the CDR3 is TGCAGTGCTAGTGGACTAGCGGGGACCGCAGATACGCAGTATTTT.

This clonotype came up a few times. V is TRBV25-1 and J is TRBJ1-2, with no clear D. The V end lost 4 bases, the J end lost 2 bases, and 2 bases lay between the germline ends. The germline V gene has CDR1 MGHDK and CDR2 SYGVNS. The CDR3 sequence is 11 residues long. The chain's CDR3 is CASSVNYGYTF. In nucleotides, the CDR3 is TGTGCCAGCAGTGTAAACTATGGCTACACCTTC.

A few counts support this clonotype. The chain is built from TRBV5-1 and TRBJ2-5; D not resolved. The CDR3 has 12 residues. Trimming took 3 bases from V and 10 from J, leaving 13 bases between them. Germline CDR1 and CDR2: SGHRS and YFSETQ. The CDR3 DNA reads TGCGCCAGCAGCTCGCCAGAGGTGGGCCAGTACTTC. Protein: CASSSPEVGQYF.